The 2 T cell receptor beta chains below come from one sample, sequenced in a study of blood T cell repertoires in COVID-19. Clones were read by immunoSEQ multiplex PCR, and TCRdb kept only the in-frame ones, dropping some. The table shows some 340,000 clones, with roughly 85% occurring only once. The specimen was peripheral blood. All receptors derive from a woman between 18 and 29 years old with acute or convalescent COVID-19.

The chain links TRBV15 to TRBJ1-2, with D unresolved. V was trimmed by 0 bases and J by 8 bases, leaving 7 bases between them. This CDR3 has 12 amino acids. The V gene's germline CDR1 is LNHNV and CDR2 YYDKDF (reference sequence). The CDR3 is CATSREGRGYTF. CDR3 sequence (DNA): TGTGCCACCAGCAGAGAAGGGAGGGGCTACACCTTC. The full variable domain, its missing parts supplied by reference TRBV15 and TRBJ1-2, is DAMVIQNPRYQVTQFGKPVTLSCSQTLNHNVMYWYQQKSSQAPKLLFHYYDKDFNNEADTPDNFQSRRPNTSFCFLDIRSPGLGDTAMYLCATSREGRGYTFGSGTRLTVV.

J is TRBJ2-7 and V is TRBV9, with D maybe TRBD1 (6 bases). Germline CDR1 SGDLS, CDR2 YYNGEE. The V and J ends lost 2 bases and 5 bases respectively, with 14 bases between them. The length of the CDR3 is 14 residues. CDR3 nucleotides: TGTGCCAGCAGCGTCGACGTCTCAGGGGACGAGCAGTACTTC. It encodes CASSVDVSGDEQYF. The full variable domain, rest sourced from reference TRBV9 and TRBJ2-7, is DSGVTQTPKHLITATGQRVTLRCSPRSGDLSVYWYQQSLDQGLQFLIQYYNGEERAKGNILERFSAQQFPDLHSELNLSSLELGDSALYFCASSVDVSGDEQYFGPGTRLTVT.